The TCR beta chain described here comes from a study of blood T cell repertoires in COVID-19. About the study: The cDNA or gDNA used as material had been derived from T cells, B-cell-depleted T cells, or PBMCs.

Authors' analysis steps: Reference gene primer amplification gave nucleated cell count estimates. Sequenced by immunoSEQ multiplex PCR; TCRdb stores in-frame clones only, minus some. That table furnishes V, J and clone size, whereas the DNA furnished D and trimming. The sample lists approximately 240,000 clones, 84% seen once, with 4.5% to 6% in the top ten. Trimming took 3 bases from V and 3 from J, leaving 23 bases between them. The CDR3 runs to 18 residues. From germline, CDR1 is DFQATT and CDR2 SNEGSKA (reference sequence). This clone was recorded only once. This clonotype originated in a woman aged 60-70 years who had recovered from COVID-19. The chain is built from TRBV20-1 and TRBJ2-2, with D maybe TRBD1 (6 bases). The sequenced material came from peripheral blood. As DNA, the CDR3 is TGCAGTGCTAGTAGGGGGATGAACAGGGCCCCTTACACCGGGGAGCTGTTTTTT. This sequence encodes CSASRGMNRAPYTGELFF.